Shown below are 27 T cell receptor beta chains from a single sample sequenced in a study of blood T cell repertoires in COVID-19. The method was immunoSEQ multiplex PCR; TCRdb's version includes in-frame clones alone and lacks a portion of them. The sample carries 95,000 to 110,000 clones, roughly 87% recorded once. Sequencing used peripheral blood. All receptors derive from a human donor in a cohort sampled during active COVID-19.

J is TRBJ1-1 and V is TRBV27, with TRBD1 as a possible D gene (5 bases). Trimming removed 1 base at V and 7 bases at J, with 13 bases between. There are 14 residues in the CDR3. Germline CDR1 is MNHEY and CDR2 is SMNVEV (reference sequence). The CDR3 coding sequence is TGTGCCAGCAGTTTATTGGGTAGGGGCCGTGAAGCTTTCTTT. This sequence encodes CASSLLGRGREAFF.

The chain is built from TRBV7-6 and TRBJ2-2, with 8 bases lining up with TRBD2. The germline V gene has CDR1 SGHVS and CDR2 FNYEAQ. CDR3 length: 16 residues. Trimming removed 4 bases from V and 7 bases from J; junction bases left unmatched: 11. CDR3 nucleotides: TGTGCCAGCAGCTCGGGACTAGACGGATTCGGCGGGGAGCTGTTTTTT. Encoded protein: CASSSGLDGFGGELFF.

This clone was counted only a few times. The CDR3 is CASSEWGGEDTQYF. CDR3 DNA: TGTGCCAGCAGCGAATGGGGGGGAGAAGATACGCAGTATTTT. The J gene is TRBJ2-3, the V gene TRBV9; 7 nucleotides match TRBD2. The CDR3 spans 14 residues. With V trimmed by 3 bases and J by 5 bases, 6 bases remained unmatched. Looked up from germline, CDR1 is SGDLS and CDR2 is YYNGEE.

V gene TRBV19 combines with J gene TRBJ2-7; D not certain. Trimming removed 0 bases at V and 6 bases at J, with 12 bases between. CDR3 length equals 14 residues. CDR1 and CDR2 (germline): LNHDA, SQIVND (reference sequence). The CDR3 DNA is TGTGCCAGTAGTATAGATAATCTAGGAGCCGAGCAGTACTTC. Protein: CASSIDNLGAEQYF.

V and J are TRBV9 and TRBJ1-4; 8 nucleotides align to TRBD1. Germline loops: CDR1 SGDLS, CDR2 YYNGEE. V shed 2 bases and J 8 bases; nucleotides not matched to a gene: 5. The CDR3 has 14 amino acids. The CDR3 DNA follows: TGTGCCAGCAGCGTGACAGGGGAATCGGAAAAACTGTTTTTT. Its protein product is CASSVTGESEKLFF.

This clone was counted only a few times. The chain combines TRBV4-2 with TRBJ2-5, with 7 bases matching TRBD2. Germline lookup yields CDR1 LGHNA and CDR2 YNFKEQ. The CDR3 has 14 residues. J gave up 5 bases and V 6 bases, and 9 bases lay outside the gene matches. Written as DNA, the CDR3 is TGTGCCAGCAGTCTTATAGCGGGTCGGGAGACCCAGTACTTC. This gives the protein CASSLIAGRETQYF.

This chain connects TRBV18 to TRBJ1-2; no definite D call. CDR3 size: 13 residues. V dropped 0 bases and J dropped 5 bases, with 7 bases sitting between them. Germline V gives CDR1 KGHSH, CDR2 LQKENI. The CDR3 spells CASSPPGEYGYTF. The DNA for the CDR3 is TGTGCCAGCTCACCACCGGGAGAGTATGGCTACACCTTC.

This clone was seen only once. The V call is TRBV7-8, the J call TRBJ2-1, with 8 bases identical to TRBD2. Germline V gives CDR1 SGHVS, CDR2 FQNEAQ. V shed 5 bases, J shed 6 bases, and the junction held 6 bases outside the gene matches. CDR3 size: 14 residues. CDR3 protein: CASSRAGALNEQFF. CDR3 coding DNA: TGTGCCAGCAGCCGAGCGGGAGCTCTCAATGAGCAGTTCTTC.

A single count supports this clone. The chain couples TRBV5-4 to TRBJ2-7; D is perhaps TRBD2 (6 bases). Germline values: CDR1 SGHNT, CDR2 YYREEE (reference sequence). The CDR3 covers 14 residues. V lost 4 bases to trimming and J lost 2 bases, with 13 bases between them. DNA of the CDR3: TGTGCCAGCAGCCCTGGAGGGAGCCCCTACGAGCAGTACTTC. Its translation: CASSPGGSPYEQYF.

As for this clone: The junction shows a germline mismatch at one end, possibly a read error. This sequence joins TRBV5-5 and TRBJ2-5, with 7 bases aligning to TRBD1. Looked up from germline, CDR1 is SGHKS and CDR2 is YYEKEE (reference sequence). The length of the CDR3 is 14 residues. Here the CDR3 DNA reads TGTGCCAGCAGCGTTACAGGGGCCCAACAGACCCAGTACTTC. It yields the protein CASSVTGAQQTQYF.

J is TRBJ1-2 and V is TRBV5-4; 7 positions agree with TRBD1. Trimming removed 3 bases from V and 5 bases from J; junction bases left unmatched: 10. This CDR3 region has 15 residues. From germline, CDR1 is SGHNT and CDR2 YYREEE (reference sequence). CDR3 DNA: TGTGCCAGCAGCTCTATGACAGGGAGTGAATATGGCTACACCTTC. Translation gives CASSSMTGSEYGYTF.

The chain carries TRBV3-1 (or the pseudogene TRBV3-2) and TRBJ2-3; TRBD2 might be the D (6 bases). V was trimmed by 3 bases and J by 1 base, leaving 8 bases between them. The CDR3 has 14 residues. Germline values: CDR1 LGHDT, CDR2 YNNKEL (reference sequence). CDR3 nucleotides: TGTGCCAGCAGCCACGGGGGAGGCACAGATACGCAGTATTTT. As protein: CASSHGGGTDTQYF.

The CDR3 here is CASSLGVGANVLTF. The CDR3 DNA sequence: TGTGCCAGCAGCTTGGGAGTTGGGGCCAACGTCCTGACTTTC. The rearrangement uses TRBV5-4 and TRBJ2-6, with no clear D. CDR1 SGHNT and CDR2 YYREEE come from the germline V gene (reference sequence). Trimming left V 0 bases short and J 3 bases short, with 4 bases between. CDR3 size: 14 residues.

This chain links TRBV6-1 with TRBJ1-3; no clear D. The length of the CDR3 is 15 residues. In germline, CDR1 is MNHNS, CDR2 SASEGT. The V and J ends lost 3 bases and 0 bases respectively, with 9 bases between them. CDR3 DNA: TGTGCCAGCAGTGAGACTCTCTACTCTGGAAACACCATATATTTT. Its protein product is CASSETLYSGNTIYF.

The chain combines TRBV18 with TRBJ1-1; the match to TRBD1 covers 7 bases. The CDR3 is 14 residues long. V gave up 3 bases and J gave up 7 bases; unmatched junction bases: 8. Germline CDR1 reads KGHSH; CDR2 reads LQKENI. The CDR3, as DNA: TGTGCCAGCTCACCGTCGTTAGGGGGCGGTGAAGCTTTCTTT. Translated, it gives CASSPSLGGGEAFF.

The CDR3 bases are TGTGCCATCAGTGAGTCCGGAGGGGGACAGGGGTTTTCAGATACGCAGTATTTT. Protein: CAISESGGGQGFSDTQYF. This rearrangement joins TRBV10-3 to TRBJ2-3; 10 bases fit TRBD1. The germline V gene encodes CDR1 ENHRY and CDR2 SYGVKD. V shed 0 bases, J shed 4 bases, and the junction held 10 bases outside the gene matches. The CDR3 extends over 18 amino acids.

The V call is TRBV11-2, the J call TRBJ2-7; 11 nucleotides match TRBD1. The junction had 11 bases not matched to a gene; V was cut back by 2 bases and J by 2 bases. The CDR3 is 18 residues long. The germline V gene encodes CDR1 SGHAT and CDR2 FQNNGV. The CDR3 DNA follows: TGTGCCAGCAGCTTACCTCCCCACCCGGGACAGGGGGCCTACGAGCAGTACTTC. Protein: CASSLPPHPGQGAYEQYF.

This clone was recorded only once. The gene calls are TRBV3-1 (or the pseudogene TRBV3-2) and TRBJ1-1, with D hard to call. Trimming stripped 1 base from V and 6 bases from J, with 12 bases between. The CDR3 sequence is 14 residues long. Per germline, CDR1 LGHDT and CDR2 YNNKEL (reference sequence). The CDR3 protein is CASSQVPGWAEAFF. In DNA, the CDR3 is TGTGCCAGCAGCCAAGTGCCGGGGTGGGCTGAAGCTTTCTTT.

The gene calls are TRBV28 and TRBJ1-1; D gene ambiguous. The CDR3 has 15 residues. Germline values: CDR1 MDHEN, CDR2 SYDVKM. The V end lost 6 bases, the J end lost 2 bases, and 16 bases lay between the germline ends. The CDR3, as DNA: TGTGCCAGCAGACCGAGGAGGTTTTTCAACACTGAAGCTTTCTTT. Translated: CASRPRRFFNTEAFF. Based on the CDR3 plus reference TRBV28 and TRBJ1-1, the full variable domain is DVKVTQSSRYLVKRTGEKVFLECVQDMDHENMFWYRQDPGLGLRLIYFSYDVKMKEKGDIPEGYSVSREKKERFSLILESASTNQTSMYLCASRPRRFFNTEAFFGQGTRLTVV.

The J gene is TRBJ1-2, the V gene TRBV13; 7 nucleotides agree with TRBD1. V was clipped by 2 bases and J by 7 bases; unmatched bases: 7. The germline gives CDR1 PRHDT, CDR2 FYEKMQ (reference sequence). CDR3 length: 14 amino acids. Here the CDR3 DNA reads TGTGCCAGCAGCTTAACAGGGGAATTCACTGGCTACACCTTC. It translates to CASSLTGEFTGYTF.

V is TRBV11-2 and J is TRBJ2-5; 9 nucleotides match TRBD2. This CDR3 spans 16 amino acids. Germline V gene lookup returns CDR1 SGHAT and CDR2 FQNNGV. Losses at the gene ends were 1 base for V and 5 bases for J; bases not matched to a gene: 8. CDR3 loop: CASSLAAGGRSETQYF. The CDR3 DNA follows: TGTGCCAGCAGCTTAGCCGCGGGAGGGCGTTCTGAGACCCAGTACTTC.

The genes are TRBV6-5 and TRBJ2-7; D is possibly TRBD1 (6 bases). The germline CDR1 and CDR2 sequences are MNHEY and SVGAGI. The CDR3 loop spans 16 amino acids. Trimming took off 2 bases at V and 2 bases at J, with 16 bases between the two ends. The CDR3 spells CASSYATGFGTYEQYF. CDR3 nucleotide sequence: TGTGCCAGCAGTTACGCCACAGGGTTCGGTACCTACGAGCAGTACTTC.

In its sample, this clone was seen a few times. The chain carries TRBV27 and TRBJ1-5; D gene unclear. Germline V gene sequence: CDR1 MNHEY, CDR2 SMNVEV (reference sequence). The CDR3 totals 13 residues. V was clipped by 6 bases and J by 5 bases, with 11 bases between them. The CDR3 DNA is TGTGCCAGCAGGGGGAGGGCGGATCAGCCCCAGCATTTT. Translated, it gives CASRGRADQPQHF.

V gene TRBV5-5 combines with J gene TRBJ2-4, with D maybe TRBD1 (5 bases). Germline CDR1 reads SGHKS; CDR2 reads YYEKEE (reference sequence). CDR3 length: 17 amino acids. The germline V and J ends were trimmed by 2 bases and 0 bases, with 15 bases remaining between them. The CDR3 here is CASSFFSGWGAKNIQYF. The CDR3 DNA sequence: TGTGCCAGCAGCTTCTTCTCAGGGTGGGGAGCCAAAAACATTCAGTACTTC.

CDR3 region: CASSLTGETQYF. DNA of the CDR3: TGTGCCAGCAGCTTGACGGGGGAGACCCAGTACTTC. V is TRBV5-8 and J is TRBJ2-5; a weak D match, TRBD2 (5 bases). The length of the CDR3 is 12 residues. The V end was cut by 1 base, the J end by 5 bases, with 6 bases between. Germline values: CDR1 SGHTS, CDR2 YDEGEE.

V is TRBV11-2 and J is TRBJ2-7, with 9 bases fitting TRBD1. Unmatched junction bases numbered 9, after V lost 2 bases and J lost 4 bases. Germline-derived CDR1 and CDR2 are SGHAT and FQNNGV. The CDR3 runs 16 residues. The CDR3: CASSLWHRDRAYEQYF. CDR3 nucleotides: TGTGCCAGCAGCTTATGGCACCGGGACAGGGCGTACGAGCAGTACTTC.

The chain couples TRBV11-2 to TRBJ1-3; D uncertain. With 0 bases removed from V and 1 base from J, the gap between germline ends came to 10 bases. This CDR3 is 16 amino acids long. Germline V CDR1 and CDR2: SGHAT, FQNNGV. The CDR3 here is CASSLDRRGSGNTIYF. DNA of the CDR3: TGTGCCAGCAGCTTAGATAGGCGGGGATCTGGAAACACCATATATTTT.